This T cell receptor (beta chain) was captured in a study of cytomegalovirus exposure and HLA in healthy donors. Study-level findings and limits: TRBV6-2, TRBV6-3 and some other V segments were excluded as indistinguishable. In an earlier analysis, most TCR beta V segments were productive about 90% or about 30% of the time.

PCR amplification relied on 60 Vbeta primers (plus 13 Jbeta primers). The table came from immunoSEQ multiplex PCR; TCRdb's copy has only in-frame clones and leaves some out. The sample shows over 150,000 clones, roughly three quarters of them seen only once. As concerns this clone: Its antigen is unknown.

The CDR3 has 15 residues. V lost 3 bases and J lost 6; bases outside the gene matches: 10. Per germline, CDR1 SGDLS and CDR2 YYNGEE. The chain employs TRBV9 and TRBJ2-5; 8 nucleotides agree with TRBD2. The sequenced sample consisted of PBMCs. This receptor was identified in a man younger than 30 in good health and CMV-seropositive. The CDR3 sequence: CASSAEGTSGQTQYF. The CDR3 DNA reads TGTGCCAGCAGCGCCGAGGGGACTAGTGGACAGACCCAGTACTTC.